The present T cell receptor (beta chain) was sequenced within a study of blood T cell repertoires in COVID-19. Background on the study: The study drew acute and convalescent COVID-19 samples from the United States, Italy and Spain.

V shed 0 bases and J 3 bases; nucleotides not matched to a gene: 2. There are 16 residues in the CDR3. Looked up from germline, CDR1 is SGHTA and CDR2 is FQGTGA. Assay used: immunoSEQ multiplex PCR; TCRdb lists only in-frame clones, some missing. The sample records a few hundred thousand clones, 89% being singletons. This receptor was obtained from a man aged 35 to 55 with acute or convalescent COVID-19. The chain employs TRBV7-3 and TRBJ1-4; 9 bases match TRBD1. The material sequenced was peripheral blood. The CDR3 sequence is CASSLTGQGPNEKLFF. CDR3 DNA: TGTGCCAGCAGCTTAACGGGACAGGGCCCTAATGAAAAACTGTTTTTT.